Below are 5 T cell receptor beta chains sequenced from a single sample in a study of esophageal squamous cell carcinoma under preoperative chemotherapy. Stated time point: after preoperative PTX-NDP chemotherapy. In TCRdb, the PCR reads were re-called with MiXCR into one record per CDR3 protein. The sample carries 9,500 to 11,000 distinct CDR3 sequences, approximately 62% recorded once. The specimen was taken from a patient given preoperative chemotherapy. These receptors all come from a human donor with esophageal squamous cell carcinoma. The donor label of this sample is uncertain.

The chain links TRBV7-2 to TRBJ2-3; TRBD2 is a possible D gene (5 bases). V lost 1 base, J lost 1 base, and 9 bases lay in between. This CDR3 is built from 15 residues. In germline, CDR1 is SGHTA, CDR2 FQGNSA. CDR3 in DNA: TGTGCCAGCAGCTTAGACGGGATGGGCACAGATACGCAGTATTTT. This sequence encodes CASSLDGMGTDTQYF.

This clonotype has a handful of counts. CDR3 sequence (DNA): TGTGCCAGCAGCCCGACAGGGGTGGTAGAGACCCAGTACTTC. This encodes CASSPTGVVETQYF. V is TRBV6-1 and J is TRBJ2-1; 8 bases line up with TRBD1. The J call is doubtful: the DNA matches TRBJ2-5 better. The germline gives CDR1 MNHNS, CDR2 SASEGT. The CDR3 runs to 14 residues.

This clonotype has more than one count but fewer than ten. The V and J genes are TRBV6-1 and TRBJ2-1, with 10 nucleotides matching TRBD2. Gene TRBJ2-7 matches the end of the DNA better, so the J call may be wrong. From germline, CDR1 is MNHNS and CDR2 SASEGT. The CDR3 has 15 amino acids. The CDR3 nucleotides are TGTGCCAGCAGTAGTCTAGCGGGAGTGGGCTACGAGCAGTACTTC. Translating gives CASSSLAGVGYEQYF.

By sample fraction, this clonotype is large. J is TRBJ2-3 and V is TRBV6-1; 13 bases fit TRBD2. The CDR3 loop spans 18 amino acids. Germline CDR1 MNHNS, CDR2 SASEGT. With 0 bases clipped from V and 2 bases from J, the junction kept 5 bases outside the gene matches. The CDR3 DNA reads TGTGCCAGCAGTGAAGCCCCCGGGACTAGCGGGGCCACAGATACGCAGTATTTT. This translates into CASSEAPGTSGATDTQYF.

V gene TRBV6-1 combines with J gene TRBJ2-1, with 9 bases matching TRBD2. This CDR3 is 15 amino acids long. V shed 4 bases, J shed 8 bases, and the junction held 9 bases outside the gene matches. Germline assignment: CDR1 MNHNS and CDR2 SASEGT. The chain's CDR3 is CASSGSRGGLDEQFF. The DNA of the CDR3 is TGTGCCAGCAGTGGCTCGCGGGGGGGTCTCGATGAGCAGTTCTTC.